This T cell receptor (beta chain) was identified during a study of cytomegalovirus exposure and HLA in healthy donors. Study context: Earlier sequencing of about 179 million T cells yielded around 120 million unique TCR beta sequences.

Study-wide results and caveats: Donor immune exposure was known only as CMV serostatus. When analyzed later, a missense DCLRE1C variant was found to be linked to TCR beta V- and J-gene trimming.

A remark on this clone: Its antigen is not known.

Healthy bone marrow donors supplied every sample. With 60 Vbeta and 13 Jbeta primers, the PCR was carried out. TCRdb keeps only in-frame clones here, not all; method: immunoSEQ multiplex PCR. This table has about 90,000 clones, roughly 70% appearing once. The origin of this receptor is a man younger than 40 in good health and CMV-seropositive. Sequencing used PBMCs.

DNA for the CDR3: TGTGCCAGCAGCCAAGGCTCAACAGGACCCTACGAGCAGTACTTC. This codes for CASSQGSTGPYEQYF. The chain is built from TRBV4-2 and TRBJ2-7; the D gene is possibly TRBD1 (5 bases). V was trimmed by 1 base and J by 2 bases, leaving 12 bases between them. The CDR3 contains 15 residues. Germline CDR1 is LGHNA and CDR2 is YNFKEQ.